This T cell receptor (beta chain) was obtained from a study of coeliac disease. Study-wide context: Each coeliac patient was active, refractory type I, or diet-controlled. Without high-resolution HLA typing, biased TRBV7-2 usage was queried. Findings and caveats of the study: Most TRB amino acid sequences occurred in only one sample. Control samples showed higher TRB and TRG clonality than intraepithelial and lamina propria samples in active celiac disease.

J lost 6 bases, V lost 3 bases, and 0 bases had no gene match. Germline lookup yields CDR1 KGHSH and CDR2 LQKENI. This CDR3 has 14 amino acids. The method was immunoSEQ multiplex PCR; TCRdb's version includes in-frame clones alone and lacks a portion of them. The data show about 8,000 clones, with 57% seen just once and roughly 9.8% held by the top ten. Notes on this clone: Its antigen remains unknown.

The sequence was collected from a woman aged 55-70 years with celiac disease. This rearrangement joins TRBV18 to TRBJ2-2; 11 bases map to TRBD2. Sequencing used intraepithelial lymphocytes from the gut. The CDR3: CASSPGLAAGELFF. The CDR3 nucleotides are TGTGCCAGCTCACCGGGACTAGCGGCCGGGGAGCTGTTTTTT. Full variable domain (rest looked up from reference TRBV18 and TRBJ2-2): NAGVMQNPRHLVRRRGQEARLRCSPMKGHSHVYWYRQLPEEGLKFMVYLQKENIIDESGMPKERFSAEFPKEGPSILRIQQVVRGDSAAYFCASSPGLAAGELFFGEGSRLTVL.